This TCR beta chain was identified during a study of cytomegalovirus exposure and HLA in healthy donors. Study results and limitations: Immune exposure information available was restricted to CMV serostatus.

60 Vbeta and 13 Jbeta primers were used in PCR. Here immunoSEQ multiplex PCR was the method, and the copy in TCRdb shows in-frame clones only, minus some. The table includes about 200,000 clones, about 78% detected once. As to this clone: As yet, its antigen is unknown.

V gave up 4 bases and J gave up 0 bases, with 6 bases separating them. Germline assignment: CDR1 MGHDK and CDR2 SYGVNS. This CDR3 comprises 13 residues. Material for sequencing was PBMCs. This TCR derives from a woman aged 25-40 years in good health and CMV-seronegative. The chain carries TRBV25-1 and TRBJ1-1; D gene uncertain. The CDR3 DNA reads TGTGCCAGCAGTGCGCAGGTGAACACTGAAGCTTTCTTT. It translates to CASSAQVNTEAFF. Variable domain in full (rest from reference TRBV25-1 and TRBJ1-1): EADIYQTPRYLVIGTGKKITLECSQTMGHDKMYWYQQDPGMELHLIHYSYGVNSTEKGDLSSESTVSRIRTEHFPLTLESARPSHTSQYLCASSAQVNTEAFFGQGTRLTVV.